The T cell receptor (beta chain) described here comes from a study of spatial heterogeneity in lung cancer. The time point: blood at routine non-recurrence follow-up after resection. This CDR3 spans 13 amino acids. V lost 7 bases to trimming and J lost 2 bases, with 6 bases between them. Germline assignment: CDR1 MNHEY and CDR2 SMNVEV (reference sequence). TCRdb re-analysed the 5' RACE reads in MiXCR, keeping a single row per CDR3 protein. In the table there are fewer than 50,000 distinct CDR3 sequences, over 9.5% of which are singletons. This sequence joins TRBV27 and TRBJ1-6; D gene uncertain. This clonotype originated in a female donor with early-stage non-small cell lung cancer. The specimen comprised PBMCs, sampled at follow-up. DNA for the CDR3: TGTGCCAGCACCCGAGCCTATAATTCACCCCTCCACTTT. This encodes CASTRAYNSPLHF.